This paragraph reports one TCR beta chain. This receptor's antigen is unknown. Base qualities are not provided; no much larger clone lies one nucleotide away. The data originate from a study of response to subunit inactivated influenza vaccine (dated by TCRdb to the late 2010s). Looking at the study overall: To follow how T cells responded to a trivalent subunit inactivated influenza vaccine, the researchers relied on deep quantitative profiling of the T cell receptor repertoire.

Summary of the overall study and its limitations: According to the authors, only a limited number of new T cells may be recruited by each seasonal influenza vaccination.

Library creation used RT-PCR. Sequencing was carried out with an Illumina HiSeq 2500. TCRdb's own reprocessing of the public reads used fastp at Q25 and MiXCR and kept productive beta chains. Every entry covers one CDR3 protein and lists the most common genes and DNA from its rows. The table for this sample lists a few hundred thousand distinct CDR3 sequences; 22% of them were counted only once. The leading ten clones occupy about a tenth of the sample. V is shortened by 2 bases, J by 0 bases, and the region joining them spans 14 bases. CDR1 is given as LGHNA and CDR2 as YNFKEQ, both from the germline V gene. Reading from cysteine to phenylalanine, the CDR3 counts 17 amino acids. The kept DNA is CDR3 alone, 51 bases in frame from the first base.

The TCR originated in a man aged 45-69 years who received an inactivated influenza vaccine. Donor details come from another sample of the same person, matched by shared clones. The sequence links TRBV4-2 to TRBJ2-1, with the D gene not confidently named. The specimen comprised PBMCs from blood, sampled 21 months after vaccination. The encoded CDR3 is CASSQTGLITSYNEQFF. The DNA sequence follows: TGTGCCAGCAGCCAAACGGGTTTAATCACCTCCTACAATGAGCAGTTCTTC.